This T cell receptor (beta chain) was captured by sequencing in a study of blood T cell repertoires in COVID-19. Looking at the study overall: Spain, Italy and the United States supplied samples that represented acute and convalescent COVID-19.

Trimming pared 3 bases from V and 6 bases from J, leaving 12 bases between. This CDR3 has 14 amino acids. The germline gives CDR1 LNHDA, CDR2 SQIVND (reference sequence). Seattle's cohort entered during active infection and was followed longitudinally. Authors' methods: Reference gene primers were amplified, and this amplification served to estimate nucleated cell counts. TCRdb's copy holds only in-frame clones and misses some; the assay was immunoSEQ multiplex PCR. V and J calls and clone size are those listed in that table; D and trimming were worked out from the DNA. The table records roughly 200,000 clones, 82% of them present only once.

The source material was peripheral blood. The chain recombines TRBV19 with TRBJ2-1; possible D gene TRBD2, 5 bases. The sequence was obtained from a woman aged 60-75 years with COVID-19, enrolled during active disease. The CDR3 loop reads CASSIVGASNEQFF. The CDR3 nucleotides read TGTGCCAGTAGTATTGTGGGAGCAAGCAATGAGCAGTTCTTC.